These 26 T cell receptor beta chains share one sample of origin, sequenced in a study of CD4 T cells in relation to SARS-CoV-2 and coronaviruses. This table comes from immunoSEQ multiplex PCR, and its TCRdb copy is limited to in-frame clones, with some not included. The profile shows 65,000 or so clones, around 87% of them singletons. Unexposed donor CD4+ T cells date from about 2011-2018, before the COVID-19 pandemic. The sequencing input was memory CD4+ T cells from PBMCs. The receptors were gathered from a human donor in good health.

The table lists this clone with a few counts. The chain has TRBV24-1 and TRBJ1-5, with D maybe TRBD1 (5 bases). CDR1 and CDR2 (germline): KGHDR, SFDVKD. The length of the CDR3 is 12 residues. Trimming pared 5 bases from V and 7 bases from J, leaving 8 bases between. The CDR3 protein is CATSVGEQPQHF. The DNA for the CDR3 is TGTGCCACCAGTGTAGGGGAACAGCCCCAGCATTTT.

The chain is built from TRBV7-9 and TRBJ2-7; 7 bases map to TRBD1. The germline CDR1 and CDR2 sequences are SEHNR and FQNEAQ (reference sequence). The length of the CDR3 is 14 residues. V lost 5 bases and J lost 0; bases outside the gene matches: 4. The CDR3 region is CASSPRQGSYEQYF. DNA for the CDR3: TGTGCCAGCAGCCCCCGACAGGGCTCCTACGAGCAGTACTTC. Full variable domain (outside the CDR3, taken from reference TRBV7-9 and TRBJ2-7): DTGVSQNPRHKITKRGQNVTFRCDPISEHNRLYWYRQTLGQGPEFLTYFQNEAQLEKSRLLSDRFSAERPKGSFSTLEIQRTEQGDSAMYLCASSPRQGSYEQYFGPGTRLTVT.

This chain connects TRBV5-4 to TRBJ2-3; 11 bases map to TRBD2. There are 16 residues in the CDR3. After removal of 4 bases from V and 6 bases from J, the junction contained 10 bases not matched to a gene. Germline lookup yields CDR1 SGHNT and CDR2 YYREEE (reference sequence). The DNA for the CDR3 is TGTGCCAGCAGCGAGAGGGAACTAGCGGGAGCCGATACGCAGTATTTT. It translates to CASSERELAGADTQYF. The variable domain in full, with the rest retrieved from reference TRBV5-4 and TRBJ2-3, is ETGVTQSPTHLIKTRGQQVTLRCSSQSGHNTVSWYQQALGQGPQFIFQYYREEENGRGNFPPRFSGLQFPNYSSELNVNALELDDSALYLCASSERELAGADTQYFGPGTRLTVL.

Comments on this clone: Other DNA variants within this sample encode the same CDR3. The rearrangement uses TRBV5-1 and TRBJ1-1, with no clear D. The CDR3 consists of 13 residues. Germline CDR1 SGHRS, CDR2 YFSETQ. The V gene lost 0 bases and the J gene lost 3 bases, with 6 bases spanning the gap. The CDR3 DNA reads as TGCGCCAGCAGCTTGGGACTGGACACTGAAGCTTTCTTT. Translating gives CASSLGLDTEAFF.

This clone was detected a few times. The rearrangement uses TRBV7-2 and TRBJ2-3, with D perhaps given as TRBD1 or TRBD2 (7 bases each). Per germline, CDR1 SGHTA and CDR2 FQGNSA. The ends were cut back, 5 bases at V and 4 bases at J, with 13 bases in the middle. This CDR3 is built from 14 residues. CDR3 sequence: CASSPGGAPDTQYF. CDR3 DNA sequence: TGTGCCAGCAGCCCAGGGGGGGCCCCAGATACGCAGTATTTT.

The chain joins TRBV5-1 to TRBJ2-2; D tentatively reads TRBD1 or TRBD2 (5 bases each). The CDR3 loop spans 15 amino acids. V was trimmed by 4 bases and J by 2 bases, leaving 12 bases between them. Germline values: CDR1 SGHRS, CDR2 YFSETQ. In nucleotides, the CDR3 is TGCGCCAGCAGCCCCGGGACCTTAAACACCGGGGAGCTGTTTTTT. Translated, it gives CASSPGTLNTGELFF.

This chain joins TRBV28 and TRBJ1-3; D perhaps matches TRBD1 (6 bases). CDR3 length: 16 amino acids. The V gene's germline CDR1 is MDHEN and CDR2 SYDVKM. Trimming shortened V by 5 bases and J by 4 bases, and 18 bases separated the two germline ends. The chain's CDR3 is CASSVPAWTVGNTIYF. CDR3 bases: TGTGCCAGCAGTGTCCCGGCTTGGACAGTAGGAAACACCATATATTTT.

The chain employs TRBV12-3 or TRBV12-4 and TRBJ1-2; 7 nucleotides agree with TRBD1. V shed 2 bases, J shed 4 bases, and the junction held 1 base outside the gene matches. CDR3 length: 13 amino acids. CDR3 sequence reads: CASSLNRGYGYTF. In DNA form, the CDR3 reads TGTGCCAGCAGTTTAAACAGGGGCTATGGCTACACCTTC.

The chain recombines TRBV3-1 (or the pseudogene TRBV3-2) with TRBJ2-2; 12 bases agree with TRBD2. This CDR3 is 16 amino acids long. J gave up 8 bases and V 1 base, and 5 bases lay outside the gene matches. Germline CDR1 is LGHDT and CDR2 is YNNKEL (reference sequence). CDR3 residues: CASSQGLAGGQGELFF. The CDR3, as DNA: TGTGCCAGCAGCCAAGGTCTAGCGGGAGGGCAGGGGGAGCTGTTTTTT.

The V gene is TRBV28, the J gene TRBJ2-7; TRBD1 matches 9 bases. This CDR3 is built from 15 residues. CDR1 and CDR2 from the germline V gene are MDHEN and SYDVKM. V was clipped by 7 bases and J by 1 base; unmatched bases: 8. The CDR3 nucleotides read TGTGCCAGCACCTCTAACGGACAGGGGTCCTACGAGCAGTACTTC. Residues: CASTSNGQGSYEQYF.

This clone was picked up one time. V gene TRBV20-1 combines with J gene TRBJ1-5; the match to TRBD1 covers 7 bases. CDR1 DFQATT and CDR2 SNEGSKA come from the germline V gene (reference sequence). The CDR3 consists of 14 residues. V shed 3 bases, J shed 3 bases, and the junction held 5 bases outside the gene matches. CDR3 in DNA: TGCAGTGCTAGTCAAGGGACAGTCAATCAGCCCCAGCATTTT. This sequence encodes CSASQGTVNQPQHF.

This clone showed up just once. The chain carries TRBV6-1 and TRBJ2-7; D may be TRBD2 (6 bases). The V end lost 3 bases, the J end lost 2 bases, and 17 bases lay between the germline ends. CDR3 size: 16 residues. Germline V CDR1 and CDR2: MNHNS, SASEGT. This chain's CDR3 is CASSERGGRSPYEQYF. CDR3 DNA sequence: TGTGCCAGCAGTGAGAGAGGAGGGAGGTCCCCCTACGAGCAGTACTTC.

CDR3 DNA sequence: TGTGCCAGCAGCTTACCCAGGACTTCAATAAGAGTGGCCGGGGAGCTGTTTTTT. Translating gives CASSLPRTSIRVAGELFF. V and J are TRBV7-9 and TRBJ2-2, with D possibly matching TRBD2 (5 bases). Germline lookup yields CDR1 SEHNR and CDR2 FQNEAQ (reference sequence). V lost 2 bases, J lost 6 bases, and 22 bases lay in between. The CDR3 covers 18 residues.

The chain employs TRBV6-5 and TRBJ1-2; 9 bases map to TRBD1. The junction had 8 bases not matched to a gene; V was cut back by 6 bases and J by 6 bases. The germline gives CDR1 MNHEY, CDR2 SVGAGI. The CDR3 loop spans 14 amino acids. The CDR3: CASRLSGQGDGYTF. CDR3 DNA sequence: TGTGCCAGCAGATTATCGGGACAGGGTGATGGCTACACCTTC.

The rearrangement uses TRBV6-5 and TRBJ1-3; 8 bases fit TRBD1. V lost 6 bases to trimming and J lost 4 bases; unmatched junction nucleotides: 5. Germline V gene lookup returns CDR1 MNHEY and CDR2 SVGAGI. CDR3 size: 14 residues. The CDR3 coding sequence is TGTGCCAGCAGGTCGACAGGGGCCGGAAACACCATATATTTT. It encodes CASRSTGAGNTIYF.

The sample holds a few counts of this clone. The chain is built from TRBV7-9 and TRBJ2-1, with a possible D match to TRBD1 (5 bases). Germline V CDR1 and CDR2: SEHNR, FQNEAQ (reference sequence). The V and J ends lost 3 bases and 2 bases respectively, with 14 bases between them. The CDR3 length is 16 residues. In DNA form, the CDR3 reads TGTGCCAGCAGCTTCTACCAGGGTTGGACCTACAATGAGCAGTTCTTC. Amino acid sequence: CASSFYQGWTYNEQFF.

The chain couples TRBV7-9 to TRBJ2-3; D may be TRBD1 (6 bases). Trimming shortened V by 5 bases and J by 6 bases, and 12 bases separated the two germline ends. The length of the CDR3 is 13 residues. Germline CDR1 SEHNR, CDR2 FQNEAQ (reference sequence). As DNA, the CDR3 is TGTGCCAGCAGCCGAAACAGGGATGATACGCAGTATTTT. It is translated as CASSRNRDDTQYF.

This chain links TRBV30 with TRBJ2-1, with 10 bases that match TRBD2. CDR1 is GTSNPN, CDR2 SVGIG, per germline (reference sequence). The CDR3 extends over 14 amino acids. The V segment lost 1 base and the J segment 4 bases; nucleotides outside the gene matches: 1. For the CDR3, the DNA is TGTGCCTGGAGTGGGACTAGCGGATACAATGAGCAGTTCTTC. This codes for CAWSGTSGYNEQFF.

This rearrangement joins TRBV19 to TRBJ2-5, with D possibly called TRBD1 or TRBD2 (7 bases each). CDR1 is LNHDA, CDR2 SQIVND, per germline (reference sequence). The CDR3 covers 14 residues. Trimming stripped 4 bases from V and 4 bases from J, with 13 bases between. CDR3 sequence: CASSTRGGIETQYF. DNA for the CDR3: TGTGCCAGTAGTACCAGGGGGGGCATAGAGACCCAGTACTTC. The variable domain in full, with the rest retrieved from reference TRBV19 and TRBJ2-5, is DGGITQSPKYLFRKEGQNVTLSCEQNLNHDAMYWYRQDPGQGLRLIYYSQIVNDFQKGDIAEGYSVSREKKESFPLTVTSAQKNPTAFYLCASSTRGGIETQYFGPGTRLLVL.

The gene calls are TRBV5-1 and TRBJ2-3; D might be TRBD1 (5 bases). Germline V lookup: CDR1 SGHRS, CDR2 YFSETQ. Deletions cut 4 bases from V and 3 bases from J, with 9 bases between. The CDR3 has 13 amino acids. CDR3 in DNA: TGCGCCAGCAGCGCCAGGGAAACAGATACGCAGTATTTT. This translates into CASSARETDTQYF.

CDR3 region: CASRGQGSGNTIYF. CDR3 DNA: TGTGCCAGCAGAGGACAGGGGTCGGGAAACACCATATATTTT. The rearrangement links TRBV2 to TRBJ1-3; 9 bases are shared with TRBD1. The CDR3 covers 14 residues. Trimming cost V 6 bases and J 4 bases; bases outside gene matches: 4. The germline V gene has CDR1 SNHLY and CDR2 FYNNEI.

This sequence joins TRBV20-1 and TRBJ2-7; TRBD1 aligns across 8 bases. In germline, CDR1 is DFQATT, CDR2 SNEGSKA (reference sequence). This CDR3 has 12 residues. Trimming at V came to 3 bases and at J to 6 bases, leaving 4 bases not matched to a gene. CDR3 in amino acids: CSASRRGREQYF. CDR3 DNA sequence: TGCAGTGCTAGTCGCAGGGGGCGCGAGCAGTACTTC.

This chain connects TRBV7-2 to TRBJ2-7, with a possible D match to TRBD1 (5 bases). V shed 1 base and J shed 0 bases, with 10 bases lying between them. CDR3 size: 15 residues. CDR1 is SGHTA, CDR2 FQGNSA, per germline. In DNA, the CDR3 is TGTGCCAGCAGCTTAGACACAGGCTTCTCCTACGAGCAGTACTTC. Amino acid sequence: CASSLDTGFSYEQYF.

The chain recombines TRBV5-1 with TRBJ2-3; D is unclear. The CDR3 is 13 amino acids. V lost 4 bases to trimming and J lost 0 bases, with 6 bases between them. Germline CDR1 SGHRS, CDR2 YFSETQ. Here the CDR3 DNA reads TGCGCCAGCAGCCTCACCAGCACAGATACGCAGTATTTT. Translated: CASSLTSTDTQYF. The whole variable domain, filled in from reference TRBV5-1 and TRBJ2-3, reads KAGVTQTPRYLIKTRGQQVTLSCSPISGHRSVSWYQQTPGQGLQFLFEYFSETQRNKGNFPGRFSGRQFSNSRSEMNVSTLELGDSALYLCASSLTSTDTQYFGPGTRLTVL.

The CDR3 nucleotides are TGTGCCAGCAGCTTAGGACGCGACCCTACGTATAGCAATCAGCCCCAGCATTTT. Protein: CASSLGRDPTYSNQPQHF. This chain uses TRBV11-2 with TRBJ1-5, with no clear D. This CDR3 spans 18 amino acids. Trimming pared 1 base from V and 0 bases from J, leaving 16 bases between. Looked up from germline, CDR1 is SGHAT and CDR2 is FQNNGV.

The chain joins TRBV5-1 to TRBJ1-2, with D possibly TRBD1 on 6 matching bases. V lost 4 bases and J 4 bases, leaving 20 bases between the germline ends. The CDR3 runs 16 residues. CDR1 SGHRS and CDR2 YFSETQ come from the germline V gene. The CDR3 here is CASSPNDVGGTYGYTF. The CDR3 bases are TGCGCCAGCAGCCCAAACGATGTCGGGGGCACCTATGGCTACACCTTC.